Listed here are 25 T cell receptor beta chains from one sample, sequenced in a study of OX40 agonist ivuxolimab in advanced cancers. Measured with immunoSEQ multiplex PCR; TCRdb has only the in-frame clones, and not every one. The data contain approximately 67,000 clones, 91% of them singletons. The sample in question was CD4+ or CD8+ T cells sorted from blood, obtained in a trial of the OX40 agonist ivuxolimab. The receptors were sampled from an adult with an advanced solid tumor such as melanoma, head and neck, liver or kidney cancer.

The chain carries TRBV19 and TRBJ1-5; D is perhaps TRBD1 (5 bases). V gave up 6 bases and J gave up 2 bases, with 5 bases separating them. The CDR3 length is 12 residues. CDR1 and CDR2 from the germline V gene are LNHDA and SQIVND (reference sequence). The CDR3 protein is CASRGGNQPQHF. The CDR3 DNA reads TGTGCCAGTAGAGGGGGCAATCAGCCCCAGCATTTT.

The rearrangement links TRBV30 to TRBJ2-1, with 10 bases aligning to TRBD2. CDR1 is GTSNPN and CDR2 is SVGIG in the germline V gene (reference sequence). The CDR3 covers 15 residues. The V and J ends lost 0 bases and 10 bases, in that order; junction bases with no gene match: 9. For the CDR3, the DNA is TGTGCCTGGAGTGTGAGTAGCGGGGGGACTCGGGAGCAGTTCTTC. Amino acid sequence: CAWSVSSGGTREQFF.

The V and J genes are TRBV18 and TRBJ1-4, with a weak D call TRBD1 (6 bases). The CDR3 runs 14 residues. The V end was cut by 3 bases, the J end by 8 bases, with 13 bases between. Per the germline V gene, CDR1 is KGHSH and CDR2 is LQKENI. CDR3 sequence (DNA): TGTGCCAGCTCACCCCAAGACAGGCCCGAAAAACTGTTTTTT. Its translation: CASSPQDRPEKLFF.

The chain uses TRBV11-3 and TRBJ2-3; D gene unclear. The V and J ends lost 0 bases and 5 bases respectively, with 9 bases between them. CDR3 size: 14 residues. Germline CDR1 SGHNT, CDR2 YENEEA. The CDR3 coding sequence is TGTGCCAGCAGCTTAGACAGGTCTAGAGATACGCAGTATTTT. Protein: CASSLDRSRDTQYF.

This chain uses TRBV28 with TRBJ1-1; 7 nucleotides match TRBD1. This CDR3 has 13 amino acids. Germline V lookup: CDR1 MDHEN, CDR2 SYDVKM. The ends lost 7 bases at V and 4 bases at J; junction bases unmatched: 6. Written as DNA, the CDR3 is TGTGCCAGCATAGGCGACAGGGTCACTGAAGCTTTCTTT. The encoded protein is CASIGDRVTEAFF.

The rearrangement joins TRBV11-3 to TRBJ2-1; the match to TRBD1 covers 9 bases. Trimming removed 6 bases from V and 5 bases from J; junction bases left unmatched: 11. The CDR3 contains 16 residues. Germline V CDR1 and CDR2: SGHNT, YENEEA. The CDR3, as DNA: TGTGCCAGCAGGGCACGGGACAGGGTAATAGACAATGAGCAGTTCTTC. Translated: CASRARDRVIDNEQFF.

The chain is built from TRBV11-2 and TRBJ2-3; tentatively, D is TRBD1 (5 bases). Germline V CDR1 and CDR2: SGHAT, FQNNGV. This CDR3 contains 14 residues. Trimming left V 6 bases short and J 4 bases short, with 14 bases between. The CDR3 DNA reads TGTGCCAGCAGGCCCCCAGCAGGGTCAGATACGCAGTATTTT. As protein: CASRPPAGSDTQYF.

The chain recombines TRBV28 with TRBJ2-7; TRBD1 agrees at 8 bases. CDR1 and CDR2 from the germline V gene are MDHEN and SYDVKM. After removal of 5 bases from V and 2 bases from J, the junction contained 5 bases not matched to a gene. The CDR3 consists of 14 residues. CDR3 nucleotide sequence: TGTGCCAGCAGTCCAGGGGGCTCAACCTACGAGCAGTACTTC. Protein: CASSPGGSTYEQYF.

This chain connects TRBV7-8 to TRBJ2-2, with 9 bases lining up with TRBD2. Germline CDR1 is SGHVS and CDR2 is FQNEAQ. The V and J ends lost 5 bases and 0 bases, in that order; junction bases with no gene match: 4. The CDR3 contains 16 residues. CDR3 protein: CASSGAGGANTGELFF. CDR3 DNA: TGTGCCAGCAGCGGAGCGGGAGGAGCGAACACCGGGGAGCTGTTTTTT. Drawing the rest from reference TRBV7-8 and TRBJ2-2, the complete variable domain is GAGVSQSPRYKVAKRGQDVALRCDPISGHVSLFWYQQALGQGPEFLTYFQNEAQLDKSGLPSDRFFAERPEGSVSTLKIQRTQQEDSAVYLCASSGAGGANTGELFFGEGSRLTVL.

V usage is TRBV11-3 and J usage is TRBJ2-5; 9 bases line up with TRBD1. The end of the DNA fits TRBJ2-7 better, so the J call may be wrong. This CDR3 is built from 15 residues. CDR1 is SGHNT and CDR2 is YENEEA in the germline V gene. In nucleotides, the CDR3 is TGTGCCAGCAGCTCAGGACAGGGGAAAGTCTACGAGCAGTACTTC. Translating it yields CASSSGQGKVYEQYF.

V is TRBV7-2 and J is TRBJ1-1; no clear D gene. The CDR3 extends over 14 amino acids. The ends were cut back, 0 bases at V and 3 bases at J, with 8 bases in the middle. The germline V gene encodes CDR1 SGHTA and CDR2 FQGNSA. CDR3 sequence (DNA): TGTGCCAGCAGCTTAGCGTCCGGTTACACTGAAGCTTTCTTT. Translating gives CASSLASGYTEAFF.

The genes are TRBV19 and TRBJ2-3; a possible D gene is TRBD2 (6 bases). Germline V gives CDR1 LNHDA, CDR2 SQIVND (reference sequence). Trimming shortened V by 6 bases and J by 1 base, and 17 bases separated the two germline ends. The CDR3 loop spans 16 amino acids. CDR3 sequence reads: CASRFKAGWGTDTQYF. The DNA for the CDR3 is TGTGCCAGTAGATTCAAGGCGGGATGGGGCACAGATACGCAGTATTTT.

This chain connects TRBV7-6 to TRBJ2-7; the match to TRBD1 covers 10 bases. Germline-derived CDR1 and CDR2 are SGHVS and FNYEAQ. CDR3 length: 15 residues. The J segment lost 7 bases and the V segment lost 5 bases, leaving 11 bases of the junction unmatched. The CDR3 nucleotides are TGTGCCAGCAGCGTTACCGGGACAGGGGTCGAAGAGCAGTACTTC. Amino acid sequence: CASSVTGTGVEEQYF.

Of note for this clone: In the same sample, other DNA sequences code for this CDR3. The rearrangement links TRBV28 to TRBJ2-7, with 8 bases aligning to TRBD1. The ends lost 5 bases at V and 2 bases at J; junction bases unmatched: 8. Germline V gene lookup returns CDR1 MDHEN and CDR2 SYDVKM. The CDR3 spans 15 residues. The CDR3 DNA follows: TGTGCCAGCAGTGCATCCGGGACAGGAGCCTACGAGCAGTACTTC. This gives the protein CASSASGTGAYEQYF.

The chain combines TRBV10-3 with TRBJ2-7; 9 bases fit TRBD2. The germline V gene encodes CDR1 ENHRY and CDR2 SYGVKD. Unmatched junction bases numbered 5, after V lost 5 bases and J lost 6 bases. The CDR3 is made up of 13 amino acids. The CDR3 DNA sequence: TGTGCCATCAGTCCGGGACTAGCAGGCGAGCAGTACTTC. Its translation is CAISPGLAGEQYF.

V gene TRBV19 combines with J gene TRBJ2-7; 9 bases map to TRBD1. Germline V gene data show CDR1 as LNHDA and CDR2 as SQIVND (reference sequence). The CDR3 runs 14 residues. Trimming at V came to 6 bases and at J to 6 bases, leaving 9 bases not matched to a gene. DNA of the CDR3: TGTGCCAGTAGCTCCGGGACAGGGAAAGGCGAGCAGTACTTC. Its translation: CASSSGTGKGEQYF.

The chain joins TRBV13 to TRBJ2-7, with a possible D match to TRBD2 (6 bases). The germline gives CDR1 PRHDT, CDR2 FYEKMQ (reference sequence). The length of the CDR3 is 14 residues. V gave up 5 bases and J gave up 6 bases, with 17 bases separating them. CDR3 amino acids: CASSPRDSITEQYF. In DNA, the CDR3 is TGTGCCAGCAGCCCCCGGGACTCCATCACCGAGCAGTACTTC.

The V and J genes are TRBV27 and TRBJ2-7; tentatively, D is TRBD1 (6 bases). The germline CDR1 and CDR2 sequences are MNHEY and SMNVEV (reference sequence). The V gene lost 2 bases and the J gene lost 2 bases, with 13 bases spanning the gap. CDR3 length equals 15 residues. CDR3 region: CASSLNGQGTYEQYF. DNA for the CDR3: TGTGCCAGCAGTTTAAATGGGCAGGGGACCTACGAGCAGTACTTC.

V gene TRBV6-1 combines with J gene TRBJ1-2, with D possibly being TRBD1 (6 bases). The V end was cut by 6 bases, the J end by 6 bases, with 20 bases between. Germline lookup yields CDR1 MNHNS and CDR2 SASEGT. This CDR3 comprises 15 residues. The CDR3 reads CASRRWGAVEDGYTF. In DNA, the CDR3 is TGTGCCAGCAGAAGGTGGGGGGCGGTGGAGGATGGCTACACCTTC.

V usage is TRBV6-6 and J usage is TRBJ1-1, with no clear D. V lost 2 bases to trimming and J lost 6 bases, with 7 bases between them. Germline-derived CDR1 and CDR2 are MNHNY and SVGAGI (reference sequence). This CDR3 is 12 amino acids long. CDR3 sequence: CASSYGGSEAFF. The CDR3 DNA follows: TGTGCCAGCAGTTACGGCGGCTCTGAAGCTTTCTTT.

The V and J genes are TRBV28 and TRBJ1-4; D is undetermined. V was cut by 1 base and J by 11 bases, with 5 bases left in between. Germline CDR1 MDHEN, CDR2 SYDVKM. The CDR3 sequence is 11 residues long. The CDR3 loop reads CASSLLEKLFF. The CDR3 bases are TGTGCCAGCAGTTTATTAGAGAAACTGTTTTTT.

The chain has TRBV11-3 and TRBJ2-5; D is possibly TRBD1 or TRBD2 (6 bases each). Germline CDR1 SGHNT, CDR2 YENEEA. V shed 1 base and J shed 5 bases, with 11 bases lying between them. The CDR3 loop spans 14 amino acids. The CDR3 DNA sequence: TGTGCCAGCAGCTTAGGGGTGGGGGGCGAGACCCAGTACTTC. Amino acids: CASSLGVGGETQYF.

The rearrangement uses TRBV29-1 and TRBJ2-5; D is unclear. Trimming removed 7 bases at V and 7 bases at J, with 16 bases between. Germline CDR1 is SQVTM and CDR2 is ANQGSEA. The CDR3 loop spans 12 amino acids. CDR3 DNA: TGCAGCGCTGACGGTCCGGGCGGGACCCAGTACTTC. It yields the protein CSADGPGGTQYF.

J is TRBJ2-5 and V is TRBV7-2; TRBD2 matches at 10 bases. The CDR3 length is 15 residues. Germline CDR1 SGHTA, CDR2 FQGNSA. V dropped 6 bases and J dropped 3; count of bases not matched to a gene: 7. CDR3 bases: TGTGCCAGCAGTTTTAGCGGGGGGCGGGAAGAGACCCAGTACTTC. It encodes CASSFSGGREETQYF.

The rearrangement links TRBV6-6 to TRBJ1-2, with TRBD1 matching over 7 bases. Germline V gene data show CDR1 as MNHNY and CDR2 as SVGAGI (reference sequence). This CDR3 has 15 amino acids. Germline trimming cut 4 bases from V and 4 bases from J; bases unmatched to any gene: 9. The CDR3 coding sequence is TGTGCCAGCAGTTTTGCGAAGGGGGCTAGCTATGGCTACACCTTC. It is translated as CASSFAKGASYGYTF.